The clone carrying this T cell receptor beta chain was counted only a few times. Its target is not known. This specimen belongs to a study of cytomegalovirus exposure and HLA in healthy donors. Study-wide results and limits: Common viral pathogens were later found to be apparently linked to several of the most significant clusters. Immune exposure was documented only through CMV serostatus.

The study ran its PCR with 60 Vbeta and 13 Jbeta primers. The table came from immunoSEQ multiplex PCR; TCRdb's copy has only in-frame clones and leaves some out. The sample lists more than 90,000 clones, roughly 79% seen once, with roughly 4% in the top ten. V trimming: 3 bases; J trimming: 3 bases; junction bases outside the gene matches: 5. This CDR3 spans 15 amino acids. CDR1 is PRHDT, CDR2 FYEKMQ, per germline (reference sequence). The receptor comes from a woman between 70 and 85 years old in good health and CMV-seropositive. Sequencing was performed on PBMCs. The chain combines TRBV13 with TRBJ2-1; 7 bases map to TRBD1. In nucleotides, the CDR3 is TGTGCCAGCAGCTTCTCTGACAGGGACTACAATGAGCAGTTCTTC. This translates into CASSFSDRDYNEQFF.